This T cell receptor beta chain was observed in a study of STAT5B mutations in CD4+ large granular lymphocyte leukemia. Points from the study as a whole: TRBV06-family usage was enriched in top patient clones (8/27) versus controls (2/35). CD4-sorted patient repertoires seemed more clonal than healthy CD4+ repertoires. Roughly 27% of private leukemic clonotypes occurred rarely in other patients' non-leukemic repertoires.

The protocol was immunoSEQ multiplex PCR, while the TCRdb copy is restricted to in-frame clones and leaves out a portion. The sample contains roughly 34,000 clones, about 80% of which appear only once. This CDR3 has 16 amino acids. With V trimmed by 3 bases and J by 2 bases, 1 base remained unmatched. CDR1 is SGHTA and CDR2 is FQGNSA in the germline V gene. A word on this clone: Its specificity is unknown.

This sequence was found in a human donor in good health. The rearrangement joins TRBV7-2 to TRBJ2-5; 15 bases line up with TRBD2. The sequenced sample consisted of CD4+ T cells from blood buffy coats. CDR3 sequence (DNA): TGTGCCAGCAGCTTGGGACTAGCGGGGGGACAAGAGACCCAGTACTTC. Its protein product is CASSLGLAGGQETQYF.